The rows below give T cell receptor beta chains drawn from one sample of a study of T-cell reconstitution after alpha-beta-depleted transplantation in children. Using its own MiXCR run on the PCR reads, TCRdb lists one record per CDR3 protein. The sample contains about 370,000 distinct CDR3 sequences, around 21% of which appear only once. Sequenced here: PBMCs from the stem cell graft donor, sampled from the stem cell graft. These TCRs come from a human donor who donated a stem cell graft to a child with acute myeloid leukemia. Each CDR3 is given with its conserved first and last residue. The D gene is left open where the match is weak. Only some rows state a clone size, as once, few, many or a class for expanded clones.

clone size: -
D gene: TRBD2
V gene: TRBV28
J gene: TRBJ2-1
CDR3 protein: CACSLLAGAYNEQFF
CDR3 DNA: TGTGCCTGCAGTTTACTAGCGGGAGCATACAATGAGCAGTTCTTC

clone size: few
D gene: -
V gene: TRBV12-3/TRBV12-4
J gene: TRBJ2-1
CDR3 protein: CASKGGDSHNEQFF
CDR3 DNA: TGTGCCAGCAAGGGAGGGGACAGCCACAATGAGCAGTTCTTC

clone size: many
D gene: -
V gene: TRBV15
J gene: TRBJ2-3
CDR3 protein: CATSRWSDTQYF
CDR3 DNA: TGTGCCACCAGCAGGTGGTCCGATACGCAGTATTTT

clone size: few
D gene: -
V gene: TRBV5-1
J gene: TRBJ2-7
CDR3 protein: CASSFDYSYEQYF
CDR3 DNA: TGCGCCAGCAGCTTCGATTATTCCTACGAGCAGTACTTC

clone size: few
D gene: -
V gene: TRBV7-2
J gene: TRBJ2-3
CDR3 protein: CASSFIVTDTQYF
CDR3 DNA: TGTGCCAGCAGCTTTATAGTCACAGATACGCAGTATTTT

clone size: few
D gene: -
V gene: TRBV20-1
J gene: TRBJ2-2
CDR3 protein: CSAGGAETGELFF
CDR3 DNA: TGCAGTGCCGGGGGAGCGGAAACCGGGGAGCTGTTTTTT

clone size: few
D gene: -
V gene: TRBV20-1
J gene: TRBJ1-1
CDR3 protein: CSARGGDTEAFF
CDR3 DNA: TGCAGTGCTAGGGGGGGGGACACTGAAGCTTTCTTT

clone size: -
D gene: -
V gene: TRBV20-1
J gene: TRBJ2-5
CDR3 protein: CSAPHLLAETQYF
CDR3 DNA: TGCAGTGCTCCCCACCTTCTGGCGGAGACCCAGTACTTC

clone size: -
D gene: TRBD1
V gene: TRBV15
J gene: TRBJ1-5
CDR3 protein: CATSPDRGAPQPQHF
CDR3 DNA: TGTGCCACCAGCCCCGACAGGGGGGCCCCTCAGCCCCAGCATTTT

clone size: many
D gene: -
V gene: TRBV29-1
J gene: TRBJ2-1
CDR3 protein: CSVTLAGYEQFF
CDR3 DNA: TGCAGCGTTACCCTAGCTGGGTATGAGCAGTTCTTC

clone size: few
D gene: -
V gene: TRBV12-3/TRBV12-4
J gene: TRBJ2-5
CDR3 protein: CASSGQLRETQYF
CDR3 DNA: TGTGCCAGCAGTGGACAGCTACGGGAGACCCAGTACTTC

clone size: many
D gene: -
V gene: TRBV20-1
J gene: TRBJ1-2
CDR3 protein: CSAPTRRWRSYGYTF
CDR3 DNA: TGCAGTGCCCCGACCAGGCGGTGGCGGTCCTATGGCTACACCTTC

clone size: few
D gene: TRBD1
V gene: TRBV7-2
J gene: TRBJ2-3
CDR3 protein: CASSLAGQGGADTQYF
CDR3 DNA: TGTGCCAGCAGCTTAGCGGGACAGGGAGGCGCAGATACGCAGTATTTT

clone size: few
D gene: TRBD1
V gene: TRBV20-1
J gene: TRBJ2-7
CDR3 protein: CSGPPGQGTYEQYF
CDR3 DNA: TGCAGTGGCCCGCCGGGACAGGGCACCTACGAGCAGTACTTC

clone size: -
D gene: -
V gene: TRBV5-1
J gene: TRBJ2-2
CDR3 protein: CASSLGYNTGELFF
CDR3 DNA: TGCGCCAGCAGCTTGGGCTACAACACCGGGGAGCTGTTTTTT

clone size: many
D gene: TRBD2
V gene: TRBV29-1
J gene: TRBJ2-1
CDR3 protein: CSGRLAHEQFF
CDR3 DNA: TGCAGCGGGCGACTAGCTCATGAGCAGTTCTTC

clone size: many
D gene: -
V gene: TRBV29-1
J gene: TRBJ2-3
CDR3 protein: CSVGRRERSTDTQYF
CDR3 DNA: TGCAGCGTTGGTAGGCGGGAACGTAGCACAGATACGCAGTATTTT

clone size: few
D gene: -
V gene: TRBV12-3/TRBV12-4
J gene: TRBJ1-5
CDR3 protein: CASSLKRFSNQPQHF
CDR3 DNA: TGTGCCAGCAGTTTGAAGCGATTTAGCAATCAGCCCCAGCATTTT